These 25 T cell receptor beta chains share one sample of origin, sequenced in a study of blood T cell repertoires in COVID-19. Clones were read by immunoSEQ multiplex PCR, and TCRdb kept only the in-frame ones, dropping some. The table has approximately 150,000 clones, roughly 80% seen once; the top ten hold approximately 5%. Sequencing was carried out using peripheral blood. These receptors were taken from a human donor in a cohort sampled during active COVID-19.

V gene TRBV6-1 combines with J gene TRBJ2-1; TRBD2 matches at 11 bases. V trimming: 4 bases; J trimming: 6 bases; junction bases outside the gene matches: 8. The CDR3 covers 16 residues. Germline V gene sequence: CDR1 MNHNS, CDR2 SASEGT. CDR3 loop: CASSAVYSGRANEQFF. DNA of the CDR3: TGTGCCAGCAGTGCGGTATATAGCGGGAGGGCCAATGAGCAGTTCTTC.

The V call is TRBV2, the J call TRBJ2-7; 7 bases are shared with TRBD1. CDR3 size: 14 residues. Trimming at V came to 6 bases and at J to 5 bases, leaving 10 bases not matched to a gene. Germline V CDR1 and CDR2: SNHLY, FYNNEI. In nucleotides, the CDR3 is TGTGCCAGCAGCGAATTAAGACAGGGTAACGAGCAGTACTTC. Its protein product is CASSELRQGNEQYF.

V gene TRBV11-3 combines with J gene TRBJ2-7; 11 bases are shared with TRBD1. The CDR3 loop spans 14 amino acids. Germline V gene lookup returns CDR1 SGHNT and CDR2 YENEEA. With 4 bases clipped from V and 7 bases from J, the junction kept 6 bases outside the gene matches. DNA for the CDR3: TGTGCCAGCAGCTCCGGACAGGGGGCGTTTGAGCAGTACGTC. This sequence encodes CASSSGQGAFEQYV.

The chain combines TRBV28 with TRBJ1-1; maybe TRBD1 (6 bases). Looked up from germline, CDR1 is MDHEN and CDR2 is SYDVKM. CDR3 length: 13 amino acids. V gave up 6 bases and J gave up 3 bases, with 11 bases separating them. The CDR3 DNA reads as TGTGCCAGCAGACTCAACAGGGACACTGAAGCTTTCTTT. As protein: CASRLNRDTEAFF.

This chain joins TRBV14 and TRBJ2-7; a weak D match, TRBD1 (7 bases). The germline V gene has CDR1 SGHDN and CDR2 FVKESK. V was pared by 2 bases and J by 4 bases, with 12 bases between. CDR3 length: 14 residues. CDR3 sequence reads: CASSQLTGRYEQYF. The DNA of the CDR3 is TGTGCCAGCAGCCAATTGACAGGGAGGTACGAGCAGTACTTC.

The gene calls are TRBV25-1 and TRBJ1-1; D is perhaps TRBD1 (5 bases). The CDR3 covers 18 residues. The germline CDR1 and CDR2 sequences are MGHDK and SYGVNS. Trimming took off 4 bases at V and 2 bases at J, with 23 bases between the two ends. This CDR3 reads CASSGRVDIRSTNTEAFF. DNA of the CDR3: TGTGCCAGCAGTGGTCGGGTGGACATACGCTCGACAAACACTGAAGCTTTCTTT. Complete variable domain (other parts from reference TRBV25-1 and TRBJ1-1): EADIYQTPRYLVIGTGKKITLECSQTMGHDKMYWYQQDPGMELHLIHYSYGVNSTEKGDLSSESTVSRIRTEHFPLTLESARPSHTSQYLCASSGRVDIRSTNTEAFFGQGTRLTVV.

V gene TRBV11-3 combines with J gene TRBJ2-1, with TRBD1 as a possible D gene (7 bases). Trimming removed 4 bases from V and 7 bases from J, with 17 bases in between. CDR3 length: 15 residues. Germline lookup yields CDR1 SGHNT and CDR2 YENEEA. Here the CDR3 reads CASSSGPGGRNEQFF. CDR3 DNA: TGTGCCAGCAGCTCGGGCCCAGGGGGGCGAAATGAGCAGTTCTTC.

The V gene is TRBV3-1 (or the pseudogene TRBV3-2), the J gene TRBJ1-6; TRBD1 might be the D (5 bases). CDR1 is LGHDT and CDR2 is YNNKEL in the germline V gene (reference sequence). The CDR3 spans 14 residues. V was cut by 1 base and J by 10 bases, with 11 bases left in between. The CDR3: CASSQGGEGSPLHF. Written as DNA, the CDR3 is TGTGCCAGCAGCCAAGGGGGGGAAGGATCACCCCTCCACTTT.

The chain combines TRBV30 with TRBJ1-3; 8 positions match TRBD1. V was clipped by 4 bases and J by 0 bases; unmatched bases: 2. This CDR3 is 14 amino acids long. In germline, CDR1 is GTSNPN, CDR2 SVGIG (reference sequence). In nucleotides, the CDR3 is TGTGCCTGGACCACAGGGGGCTCTGGAAACACCATATATTTT. Its translation: CAWTTGGSGNTIYF.

The chain joins TRBV6-5 to TRBJ2-2; D perhaps matches TRBD2 (6 bases). V was trimmed by 6 bases and J by 5 bases, leaving 16 bases between them. This CDR3 comprises 15 residues. Germline V gives CDR1 MNHEY, CDR2 SVGAGI. Here the CDR3 DNA reads TGTGCCAGCAGCGGCCTAACGGGAGCGACCGGGGAGCTGTTTTTT. Its translation: CASSGLTGATGELFF.

The CDR3 sequence: CATSRDSRTGDTNQPQHF. The CDR3 coding sequence is TGTGCCACCAGCAGAGATTCCCGGACAGGGGATACGAATCAGCCCCAGCATTTT. The J gene is TRBJ1-5, the V gene TRBV15; 9 bases are a match to TRBD1. J lost 4 bases, V lost 0 bases, and 10 bases had no gene match. CDR1 is LNHNV, CDR2 YYDKDF, per germline (reference sequence). This CDR3 is built from 18 residues.

V usage is TRBV28 and J usage is TRBJ1-6; 8 bases fit TRBD1. J was trimmed by 8 bases and V by 5 bases; bases with no gene match: 2. Germline CDR1 reads MDHEN; CDR2 reads SYDVKM. The CDR3 length is 13 residues. CDR3 protein: CASSQTGDSPLHF. CDR3 sequence (DNA): TGTGCCAGCAGTCAGACAGGGGATTCACCCCTCCACTTT.

In this sample, this clone turned up a few times. This chain connects TRBV2 to TRBJ1-4; D is perhaps TRBD1 (6 bases). Germline V gives CDR1 SNHLY, CDR2 FYNNEI. CDR3 length equals 14 residues. V was trimmed by 7 bases and J by 7 bases, leaving 16 bases between them. CDR3 DNA sequence: TGTGCCAGCAAAGAACGGGGGGCTCGTGAAAAACTGTTTTTT. Amino acids: CASKERGAREKLFF.

The chain couples TRBV5-5 to TRBJ1-5; the D gene is possibly TRBD1 (5 bases). V was cut by 4 bases and J by 4 bases, with 12 bases left in between. The CDR3 is made up of 14 amino acids. Germline V gene lookup returns CDR1 SGHKS and CDR2 YYEKEE (reference sequence). CDR3 bases: TGTGCCAGCAGCCTTTTACAGGAGAATCAGCCCCAGCATTTT. Protein product: CASSLLQENQPQHF.

The chain joins TRBV11-2 to TRBJ2-1, with 8 bases identical to TRBD2. The CDR3 length is 16 residues. Germline CDR1 is SGHAT and CDR2 is FQNNGV. Trimming took 3 bases from V and 7 from J; bases not matched to a gene: 11. The CDR3 reads CASSFTSLAEGNEQFF. In DNA form, the CDR3 reads TGTGCCAGCAGCTTTACTTCACTAGCGGAGGGGAATGAGCAGTTCTTC. The entire variable domain, with the rest obtained from reference TRBV11-2 and TRBJ2-1, is as follows: EAGVAQSPRYKIIEKRQSVAFWCNPISGHATLYWYQQILGQGPKLLIQFQNNGVVDDSQLPKDRFSAERLKGVDSTLKIQPAKLEDSAVYLCASSFTSLAEGNEQFFGPGTRLTVL.

The chain uses TRBV20-1 and TRBJ1-1; D not certain. The CDR3 extends over 12 amino acids. V was clipped by 3 bases and J by 5 bases, with 10 bases between them. Germline lookup yields CDR1 DFQATT and CDR2 SNEGSKA (reference sequence). In DNA form, the CDR3 reads TGCAGTGCTAGTAGAGCGGGAACTGAAGCTTTCTTT. Amino acids: CSASRAGTEAFF.

The V and J genes are TRBV18 and TRBJ2-7; 11 positions agree with TRBD1. Trimming took 5 bases from V and 8 from J; bases not matched to a gene: 8. There are 14 residues in the CDR3. The germline V gene has CDR1 KGHSH and CDR2 LQKENI. CDR3 protein: CASSIPGQGGQQYF. CDR3 sequence (DNA): TGTGCCAGCTCAATCCCGGGACAGGGGGGCCAGCAGTACTTC. Supplemented by reference TRBV18 and TRBJ2-7, the full variable domain reads NAGVMQNPRHLVRRRGQEARLRCSPMKGHSHVYWYRQLPEEGLKFMVYLQKENIIDESGMPKERFSAEFPKEGPSILRIQQVVRGDSAAYFCASSIPGQGGQQYFGPGTRLTVT.

V and J are TRBV18 and TRBJ2-3, with 13 bases that match TRBD2. Germline lookup yields CDR1 KGHSH and CDR2 LQKENI. The V gene end was trimmed by 6 bases and the J gene end by 3 bases; junction bases not matched to a gene: 3. This CDR3 has 15 residues. CDR3 residues: CASSLLAGGTDTQYF. The CDR3 DNA reads TGTGCCAGCTCCCTACTAGCGGGAGGGACAGATACGCAGTATTTT.

The chain employs TRBV11-2 and TRBJ1-4, with 7 bases aligning to TRBD1. The V gene end was trimmed by 2 bases and the J gene end by 6 bases; junction bases not matched to a gene: 6. CDR3 length: 15 amino acids. Germline V gene lookup returns CDR1 SGHAT and CDR2 FQNNGV. The CDR3 DNA reads TGTGCCAGCAGCTTACATGGACAGGCTCATGAAAAACTGTTTTTT. Translated, it gives CASSLHGQAHEKLFF.

The rearrangement links TRBV18 to TRBJ1-2, with 10 bases identical to TRBD1. Germline V gene sequence: CDR1 KGHSH, CDR2 LQKENI. Germline trimming cut 6 bases from V and 4 bases from J; bases unmatched to any gene: 8. CDR3 length: 15 amino acids. The chain's CDR3 is CASSPGTGDVYGYTF. The DNA for the CDR3 is TGTGCCAGCTCCCCCGGGACAGGGGACGTCTATGGCTACACCTTC.

CDR3 coding DNA: TGTGCCAGCAGCTTGGAGGCTCAGGGCGGTGGCTACACCTTC. It specifies CASSLEAQGGGYTF. The rearrangement joins TRBV5-4 to TRBJ1-2, with a possible D match to TRBD1 (5 bases). The germline gives CDR1 SGHNT, CDR2 YYREEE (reference sequence). The CDR3 spans 14 residues. V shed 0 bases and J shed 7 bases, with 13 bases lying between them.

This clone was counted a few times. In the same sample, other DNA sequences code for this CDR3. The V gene is TRBV18, the J gene TRBJ1-5, with D maybe TRBD1 (5 bases). V was shortened by 3 bases and J by 3 bases, with 9 bases between the two germline ends. The CDR3 sequence is 14 residues long. The germline CDR1 and CDR2 sequences are KGHSH and LQKENI. The CDR3 loop reads CASSPSGDNQPQHF. DNA for the CDR3: TGTGCCAGCTCACCGTCGGGGGACAATCAGCCCCAGCATTTT.

The chain has TRBV28 and TRBJ2-7; 7 bases align to TRBD2. The CDR3 is made up of 15 amino acids. Looked up from germline, CDR1 is MDHEN and CDR2 is SYDVKM. The V and J ends lost 1 base and 4 bases, in that order; junction bases with no gene match: 7. This CDR3 is CASSLSAGVSYEQYV. The CDR3 nucleotides read TGTGCCAGCAGTTTATCGGCGGGAGTATCGTACGAGCAGTACGTC.

This chain connects TRBV2 to TRBJ2-2, with D unclear. Germline-derived CDR1 and CDR2 are SNHLY and FYNNEI. The V end lost 7 bases, the J end lost 4 bases, and 10 bases lay between the germline ends. The CDR3 runs to 13 residues. The CDR3 nucleotides read TGTGCCAGCACTAGAAGTGTCACCGGGGAGCTGTTTTTT. It specifies CASTRSVTGELFF.

The chain uses TRBV25-1 and TRBJ2-7; 8 nucleotides agree with TRBD2. V shed 1 base, J shed 7 bases, and the junction held 6 bases outside the gene matches. CDR3 length: 14 amino acids. Germline CDR1 and CDR2: MGHDK and SYGVNS. The DNA of the CDR3 is TGTGCCAGCAGTGAATTGCGGGGGGTTTTTGAGCAGTACTTC. It is translated as CASSELRGVFEQYF.